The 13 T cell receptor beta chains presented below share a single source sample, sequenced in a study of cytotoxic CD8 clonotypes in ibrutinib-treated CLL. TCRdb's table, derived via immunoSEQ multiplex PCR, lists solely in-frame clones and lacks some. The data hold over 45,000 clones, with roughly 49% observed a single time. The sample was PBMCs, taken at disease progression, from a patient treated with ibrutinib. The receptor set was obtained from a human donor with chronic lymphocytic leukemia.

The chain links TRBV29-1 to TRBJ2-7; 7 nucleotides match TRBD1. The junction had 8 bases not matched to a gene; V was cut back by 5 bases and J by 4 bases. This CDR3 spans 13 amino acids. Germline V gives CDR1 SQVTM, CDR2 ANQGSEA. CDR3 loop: CSVFTDRLYEQYF. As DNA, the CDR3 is TGCAGCGTTTTCACGGACAGGCTTTACGAGCAGTACTTC.

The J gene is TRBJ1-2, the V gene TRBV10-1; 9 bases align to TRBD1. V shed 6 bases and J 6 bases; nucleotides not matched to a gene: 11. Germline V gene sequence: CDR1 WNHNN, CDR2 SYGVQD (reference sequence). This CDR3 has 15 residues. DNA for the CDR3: TGCGCCAGCAGAAGTGTTACCGGGACAGGGAATGGCTACACCTTC. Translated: CASRSVTGTGNGYTF.

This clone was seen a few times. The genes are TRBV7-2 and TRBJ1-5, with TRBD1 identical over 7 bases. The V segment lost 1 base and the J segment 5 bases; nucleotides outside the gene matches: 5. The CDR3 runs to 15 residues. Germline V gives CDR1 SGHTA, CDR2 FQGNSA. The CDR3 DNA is TGTGCCAGCAGCTTAGGTTGGACAGGTTATCAGCCCCAGCATTTT. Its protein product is CASSLGWTGYQPQHF.

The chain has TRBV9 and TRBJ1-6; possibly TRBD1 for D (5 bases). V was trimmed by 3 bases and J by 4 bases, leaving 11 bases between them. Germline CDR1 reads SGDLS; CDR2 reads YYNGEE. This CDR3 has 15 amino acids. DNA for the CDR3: TGTGCCAGCAGCGGTGGGGGGACGTATAATTCACCCCTCCACTTT. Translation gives CASSGGGTYNSPLHF.

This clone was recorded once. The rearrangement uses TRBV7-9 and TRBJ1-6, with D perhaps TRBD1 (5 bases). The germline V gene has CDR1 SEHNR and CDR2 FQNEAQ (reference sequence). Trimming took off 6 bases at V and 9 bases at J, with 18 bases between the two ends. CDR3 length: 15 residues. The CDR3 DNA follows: TGTGCCAGCAGTCACGATGGAGGGGTAGGTTCACCCCTCCACTTT. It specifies CASSHDGGVGSPLHF.

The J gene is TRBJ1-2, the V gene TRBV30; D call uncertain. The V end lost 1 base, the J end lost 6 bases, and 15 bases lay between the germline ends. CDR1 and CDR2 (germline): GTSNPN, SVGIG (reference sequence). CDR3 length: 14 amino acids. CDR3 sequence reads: CAWSGTLTADGYTF. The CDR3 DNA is TGTGCCTGGAGTGGGACGCTGACTGCTGATGGCTACACCTTC.

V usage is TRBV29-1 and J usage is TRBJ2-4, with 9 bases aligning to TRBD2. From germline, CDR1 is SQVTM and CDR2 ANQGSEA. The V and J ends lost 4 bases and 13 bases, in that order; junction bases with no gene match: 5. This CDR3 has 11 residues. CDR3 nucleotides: TGCAGCGTTGGGCTAAGCGGGGGGCAGTACTTC. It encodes CSVGLSGGQYF. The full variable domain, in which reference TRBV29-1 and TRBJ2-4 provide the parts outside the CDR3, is SAVISQKPSRDICQRGTSLTIQCQVDSQVTMMFWYRQQPGQSLTLIATANQGSEATYESGFVIDKFPISRPNLTFSTLTVSNMSPEDSSIYLCSVGLSGGQYFGAGTRLSVL.

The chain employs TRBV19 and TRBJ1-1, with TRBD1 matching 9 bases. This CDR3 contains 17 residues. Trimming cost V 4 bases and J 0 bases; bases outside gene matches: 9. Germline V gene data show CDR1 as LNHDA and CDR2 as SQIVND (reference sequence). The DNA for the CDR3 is TGTGCCAGTAGTACCGGGACAGGGTTCTTCCTGAACACTGAAGCTTTCTTT. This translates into CASSTGTGFFLNTEAFF. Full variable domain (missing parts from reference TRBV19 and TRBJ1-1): DGGITQSPKYLFRKEGQNVTLSCEQNLNHDAMYWYRQDPGQGLRLIYYSQIVNDFQKGDIAEGYSVSREKKESFPLTVTSAQKNPTAFYLCASSTGTGFFLNTEAFFGQGTRLTVV.

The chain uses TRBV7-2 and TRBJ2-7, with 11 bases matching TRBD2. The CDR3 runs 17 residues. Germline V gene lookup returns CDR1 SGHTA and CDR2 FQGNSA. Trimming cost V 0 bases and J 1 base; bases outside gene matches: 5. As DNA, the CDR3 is TGTGCCAGCAGCTTAGCGGCGACTAGCGGGACTTCCTACGAGCAGTACTTC. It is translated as CASSLAATSGTSYEQYF.

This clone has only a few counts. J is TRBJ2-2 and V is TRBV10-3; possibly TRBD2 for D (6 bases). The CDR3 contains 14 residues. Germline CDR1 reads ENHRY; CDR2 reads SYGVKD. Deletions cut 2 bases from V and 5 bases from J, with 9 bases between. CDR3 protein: CAISEAGRTGELFF. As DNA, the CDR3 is TGTGCCATCAGTGAGGCGGGGAGGACCGGGGAGCTGTTTTTT.

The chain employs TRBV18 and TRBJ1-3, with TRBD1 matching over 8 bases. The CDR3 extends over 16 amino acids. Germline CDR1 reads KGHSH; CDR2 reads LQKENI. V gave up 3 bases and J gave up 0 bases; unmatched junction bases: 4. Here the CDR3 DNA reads TGTGCCAGCTCACCGGGACAGGAGTACTCTGGAAACACCATATATTTT. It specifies CASSPGQEYSGNTIYF.

CDR3: CASSYDGGPYNEQFF. In DNA form, the CDR3 reads TGTGCCAGCAGTTATGATGGGGGGCCATACAATGAGCAGTTCTTC. The V gene is TRBV6-5, the J gene TRBJ2-1; D could derive from TRBD1 or TRBD2 (6 bases each). The V gene lost 3 bases and the J gene lost 4 bases, with 13 bases spanning the gap. The CDR3 runs to 15 residues. In germline, CDR1 is MNHEY, CDR2 SVGAGI.

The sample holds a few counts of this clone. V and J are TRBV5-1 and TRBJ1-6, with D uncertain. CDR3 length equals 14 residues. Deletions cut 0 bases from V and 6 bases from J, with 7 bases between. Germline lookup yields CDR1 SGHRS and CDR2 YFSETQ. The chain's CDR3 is CASSLAQLNSPLHF. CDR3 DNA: TGCGCCAGCAGCTTGGCACAGCTTAATTCACCCCTCCACTTT.